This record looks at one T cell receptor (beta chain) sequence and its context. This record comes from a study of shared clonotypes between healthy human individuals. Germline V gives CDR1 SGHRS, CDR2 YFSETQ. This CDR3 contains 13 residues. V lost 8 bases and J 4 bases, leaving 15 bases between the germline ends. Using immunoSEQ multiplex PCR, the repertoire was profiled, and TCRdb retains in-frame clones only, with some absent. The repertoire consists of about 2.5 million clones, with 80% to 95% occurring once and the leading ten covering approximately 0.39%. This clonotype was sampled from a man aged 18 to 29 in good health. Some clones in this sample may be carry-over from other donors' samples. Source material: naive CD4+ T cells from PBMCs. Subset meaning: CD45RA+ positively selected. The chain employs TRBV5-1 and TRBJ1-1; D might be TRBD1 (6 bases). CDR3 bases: TGCGCCAGTTCCCCCGCGGGGGCCACTGAAGCTTTCTTT. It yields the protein CASSPAGATEAFF.